In this sample, the clone carrying this T cell receptor (beta chain) turned up many times. Its antigen is unknown. The record originates from a study of spatial heterogeneity in lung cancer. About the study: Raw sequencing reads included, on average, more than 9.5 appearances of each unique TCR and UMI combination. General study results and limits: Compared with follow-up, resection was when ubiquitous expanded tumor TCRs appeared in blood more.

MiXCR, applied by TCRdb to the 5' RACE reads, yields one record per CDR3 protein. This sample has tens of thousands of distinct CDR3 sequences; 4% to 6% occur once, and the top ten carry about 30%. Time point specified: sample taken at primary tumor resection. In each case, whole RNA from tumor, nontumor lung or frozen PBMC was sequenced unsorted. The donor group consisted of approximately 77 patients who had untreated, early-stage non-small cell lung cancer. The source of this sequence is a female donor with early-stage non-small cell lung cancer. The source was PBMCs, collected at surgery.

CDR3 DNA sequence: TGTGCCAGCAGCTCCTATCACGAGCAGTACTTC. This codes for CASSSYHEQYF. J is TRBJ2-7 and V is TRBV7-2; D gene uncertain. The CDR3 has 11 residues. CDR1 SGHTA and CDR2 FQGNSA come from the germline V gene. Trimming took 4 bases from V and 5 from J, leaving 6 bases between them.